The rows below give T cell receptor beta chains drawn from one sample of a study of regulatory T cells in long-lasting Graves disease. TCRdb recomputed calls from the multiplex PCR reads with MiXCR, one row per CDR3 protein. This table holds 550,000 to 650,000 distinct CDR3 sequences, approximately 16% found once. Separately, the same data were catalogued under a study of T cells in Graves' hyperthyroidism and ophthalmopathy.

The material was peripheral blood mononuclear cells (PBMCs), obtained at new diagnosis, from a patient treated with antithyroid drugs. The receptors here all came from a man younger than 30 with Graves disease. CDR3s include the opening cysteine and the closing phenylalanine or tryptophan. D genes are given only for firm matches.

TRBJ1-1,TRBV12-3/TRBV12-4,-,CASSTYEGHTEAFF
TRBJ2-3,TRBV6-1,TRBD2,CASTGTSGTASTDTQYF
TRBJ2-3,TRBV10-3,TRBD2,CAISESVAGGPSTDTQYF
TRBJ2-7,TRBV10-3,-,CAISDGENSYEQYF
TRBJ2-7,TRBV20-1,TRBD1,CSARTATGFYEQYF
-,TRBV4-1,-,CASSQGGSMETQYF
TRBJ2-7,TRBV20-1,TRBD1,CSAREAFGTGIGEQYF
TRBJ2-5,TRBV11-2,TRBD2,CAEEGGLGTSGKNQETQYF
TRBJ2-3,TRBV18,-,CASSPPQPDPDTQYF
TRBJ1-6,TRBV2,-,CASTRTGQGNSPLHF
TRBJ2-3,TRBV29-1,-,CSVLDRGGDTQYF
TRBJ2-1,TRBV9,TRBD2,CASSARGLAGGPIFNEQFF
TRBJ2-3,TRBV30,TRBD2,CALKGLAGGRGVTDTQYF
TRBJ1-3,TRBV18,-,CASSPPFSGNTIYF
TRBJ2-7,TRBV7-8,-,CASLLGVRGHEQYF
TRBJ1-1,TRBV3-1,-,CASSRLTGRNTEAFF
TRBJ2-2,TRBV28,-,CASSTQGGYTGELFF
TRBJ1-2,TRBV6-2/TRBV6-3,TRBD1,CASRPSGTGKYGYTF
TRBJ1-5,TRBV27,-,CASAGNNQPQHF
TRBJ2-7,TRBV13,-,CASSAGWGSYEQYF
TRBJ2-3,TRBV7-2,-,CASSSPIEFTDTQYF
TRBJ1-1,TRBV20-1,-,CSAKKGGMNTEAFF
TRBJ2-2,TRBV5-1,TRBD2,CASQREFHGELFF
TRBJ2-3,TRBV20-1,TRBD2,CSAHPTSGSKDTQYF
TRBJ2-2,TRBV12-5,TRBD2,CASGLSGSSTGELFF
TRBJ2-2,TRBV28,-,CASRNRDLYANTGELFF
TRBJ2-3,TRBV2,TRBD2,CASSRSGGPIDTQYF
TRBJ1-2,TRBV20-1,-,CSAKNEGPGYGYTF
TRBJ2-1,TRBV5-1,-,CASSPGAGEANEQFF
TRBJ2-1,TRBV5-1,-,CASSLAGGHYNEQFF
TRBJ2-5,TRBV6-2/TRBV6-3,-,CASTALGGPQETQYF